Listed below are T cell receptor beta chains from one sample, sequenced in a study of radiation and T cells in renal cell carcinoma. Method: immunoSEQ multiplex PCR; TCRdb's copy keeps in-frame clones and lacks some. The table includes some 78,000 clones, approximately 90% detected once. This material consisted of blood, taken from a patient whose treatment included radiotherapy and nephrectomy. The receptors come from a woman aged 70-85 years with renal cell carcinoma. Each CDR3 is given with its conserved first and last residue. The D gene is left open where the match is weak. Clone size is given for some rows only: seen once, a few or many times, or a class if the clone is expanded.

V: TRBV2; size: -; J: TRBJ2-3; D: -; length: 15; DNA: TGTGCCAGCAGTGGAGAACTTTCTAGCACAGATACGCAGTATTTT; CDR3: CASSGELSSTDTQYF
V: TRBV6-5; size: -; J: TRBJ1-1; D: -; length: 15; DNA: TGTGCCAGCAGTGCCCCTCGGACGGGGAACACTGAAGCTTTCTTT; CDR3: CASSAPRTGNTEAFF
V: TRBV14; size: -; J: TRBJ2-5; D: TRBD1; length: 14; DNA: TGTGCCAGCAGCCTCGGGACAGGGCGAGAGACCCAGTACTTC; CDR3: CASSLGTGRETQYF
V: TRBV15; size: -; J: TRBJ2-5; D: TRBD1; length: 16; DNA: TGTGCCACCAGCAGAGATTTCAAACAGGGGGCTTGGACCCAGTACTTC; CDR3: CATSRDFKQGAWTQYF
V: TRBV5-1; size: -; J: TRBJ1-2; D: -; length: 14; DNA: TGCGCCAGCAGCTTGGTTCAGGGTAACTATGGCTACACCTTC; CDR3: CASSLVQGNYGYTF
V: TRBV9; size: -; J: TRBJ2-5; D: TRBD2; length: 14; DNA: TGTGCCAGCAGCGCCGGGACTAGGGAAGAGACCCAGTACTTC; CDR3: CASSAGTREETQYF
V: TRBV28; size: -; J: TRBJ1-6; D: TRBD1; length: 18; DNA: TGTGCCAGCAGTTTCCCCTTCTTGGGACAGGGCGGAAATTCACCCCTCCACTTT; CDR3: CASSFPFLGQGGNSPLHF
V: TRBV5-1; size: -; J: TRBJ1-4; D: -; length: 14; DNA: TGCGCCAGCAGCTTGGCAGGGTTCAATGAAAAACTGTTTTTT; CDR3: CASSLAGFNEKLFF
V: TRBV27; size: once; J: TRBJ1-4; D: -; length: 16; DNA: TGTGCCAGCAGTCCTATCACCCCCACAGGGCTCGTAAAACTGTTTTTT; CDR3: CASSPITPTGLVKLFF
V: TRBV29-1; size: -; J: TRBJ1-2; D: -; length: 10; DNA: TGCAGCGTTGATTGGGGTGGCTACACCTTC; CDR3: CSVDWGGYTF
V: TRBV4-1; size: -; J: TRBJ1-2; D: TRBD1; length: 14; DNA: TGCGCCAGCAGCCAAAGACAGGGGAGCTATGGCTACACCTTC; CDR3: CASSQRQGSYGYTF
V: TRBV4-1; size: -; J: TRBJ2-7; D: TRBD1; length: 15; DNA: TGCGCCAGCAGCCAAGGGGACAGGGGGTTTTACGAGCAGTACTTC; CDR3: CASSQGDRGFYEQYF
V: TRBV2; size: -; J: TRBJ2-6; D: TRBD1; length: 18; DNA: TGTGCCAGCACCGGGACAGGGGGGACGAGCTCTGGGGCCAACGTCCTGACTTTC; CDR3: CASTGTGGTSSGANVLTF
V: TRBV30; size: -; J: TRBJ1-2; D: -; length: 13; DNA: TGTGCCTGGAGCCAACTGGGGGGGACTCGCTACACCTTC; CDR3: CAWSQLGGTRYTF
V: TRBV30; size: -; J: TRBJ2-2; D: -; length: 15; DNA: TGTGCCTGGAGGACGGACTCTGGGATCGCCGGGGAGCTGTTTTTT; CDR3: CAWRTDSGIAGELFF
V: TRBV29-1; size: once; J: TRBJ1-5; D: TRBD1; length: 13; DNA: TGCAGCGTCGGGACAGGCCGCAATCAGCCCCAGCATTTT; CDR3: CSVGTGRNQPQHF
V: TRBV15; size: -; J: TRBJ2-5; D: TRBD1; length: 14; DNA: TGTGCCACCAGCAGACCAGGGGGCGGGGAGACCCAGTACTTC; CDR3: CATSRPGGGETQYF
V: TRBV14; size: few; J: TRBJ1-1; D: -; length: 14; DNA: TGTGCCAGCAGCCAAGTAATGGATTTGGCTGAAGCTTTCTTT; CDR3: CASSQVMDLAEAFF
V: TRBV28; size: -; J: TRBJ2-5; D: -; length: 13; DNA: TGTGCCAGCAGTTTCGGACAGACGGAGACCCAGTACTTC; CDR3: CASSFGQTETQYF
V: TRBV28; size: -; J: TRBJ2-7; D: TRBD1; length: 13; DNA: TGTGCCAGCAGGGGACAGGGAGCCTACGAGCAGTACTTC; CDR3: CASRGQGAYEQYF
V: TRBV9; size: -; J: TRBJ1-5; D: -; length: 13; DNA: TGTGCCAGCAGCGTAGGGGTTAATCAGCCCCAGCATTTT; CDR3: CASSVGVNQPQHF
V: TRBV19; size: -; J: TRBJ1-5; D: -; length: 15; DNA: TGTGCCAGTAGTATAGCGGGGGGTAGCAATCAGCCCCAGCATTTT; CDR3: CASSIAGGSNQPQHF
V: TRBV30; size: -; J: TRBJ1-1; D: -; length: 12; DNA: TGTGCCTGGAGCTCCAGGAACACTGAAGCTTTCTTT; CDR3: CAWSSRNTEAFF
V: TRBV7-2; size: -; J: TRBJ2-5; D: TRBD1; length: 18; DNA: TGTGCCAGCAGCTTACCCTTACAGGGGGCGGGGTGGAAAGAGACCCAGTACTTC; CDR3: CASSLPLQGAGWKETQYF
V: TRBV19; size: -; J: TRBJ2-7; D: -; length: 13; DNA: TGTGCCAGTAGTAGGACAGACTCCTACGAGCAGTACTTC; CDR3: CASSRTDSYEQYF
V: TRBV25-1; size: few; J: TRBJ1-1; D: -; length: 13; DNA: TGTGCCAGCAGTGAATTGGTGGGTTCTGAAGCTTTCTTT; CDR3: CASSELVGSEAFF
V: TRBV7-9; size: -; J: TRBJ2-3; D: -; length: 13; DNA: TGTGCCAGCAGCTTAGCGGGGAAGGGAGCGCAGTATTTT; CDR3: CASSLAGKGAQYF
V: TRBV7-9; size: -; J: TRBJ1-1; D: -; length: 12; DNA: TGTGCCAGCAGCTCGACGACGGTAGAAGCTTTCTTT; CDR3: CASSSTTVEAFF
V: TRBV30; size: -; J: TRBJ2-1; D: -; length: 11; DNA: TGTGCCTGGAGTACTAAGAATGAGCAGTTCTTC; CDR3: CAWSTKNEQFF
V: TRBV29-1; size: once; J: TRBJ1-4; D: -; length: 12; DNA: TGCAGCGTGGCAGGGTTTAATGAAAAACTGTTTTTT; CDR3: CSVAGFNEKLFF
V: TRBV7-2; size: few; J: TRBJ1-5; D: TRBD1; length: 14; DNA: TGTGCCAGCAGCCAAGGGACAGGGAATCAGCCCCAGCATTTT; CDR3: CASSQGTGNQPQHF
V: TRBV6-6; size: once; J: TRBJ2-5; D: TRBD2; length: 15; DNA: TGTGCCAGCAGCCTCCCGGGGGGACGGCAAGAGACCCAGTACTTC; CDR3: CASSLPGGRQETQYF
V: TRBV19; size: -; J: TRBJ1-1; D: -; length: 14; DNA: TGTGCCAGTAGTATTTCTGGGGGGAACACTGAAGCTTTCTTT; CDR3: CASSISGGNTEAFF
V: TRBV10-3; size: -; J: TRBJ2-1; D: -; length: 13; DNA: TGTGCCATCAACTCAGGGGAGGAATATGAGCAGTTCTTC; CDR3: CAINSGEEYEQFF
V: TRBV28; size: -; J: TRBJ1-2; D: -; length: 13; DNA: TGTGCCAGCAGTTTATCAGGGACTTATGGCTACACCTTC; CDR3: CASSLSGTYGYTF
V: TRBV5-1; size: -; J: TRBJ2-3; D: -; length: 18; DNA: TGCGCCAGCAGCGAAAAGGGGCTCCCCTTTCTAAGCACAGATACGCAGTATTTT; CDR3: CASSEKGLPFLSTDTQYF
V: TRBV13; size: -; J: TRBJ2-3; D: -; length: 17; DNA: TGTGCCAGCAGCTCCCGTAAGACAGGCCTTAGCACAGATACGCAGTATTTT; CDR3: CASSSRKTGLSTDTQYF
V: TRBV7-8; size: -; J: TRBJ2-1; D: TRBD2; length: 20; DNA: TGTGCCAGCAGCTTAGCGCGGCTAGCGGGGGGGCCTGGCTCCTACAATGAGCAGTTCTTC; CDR3: CASSLARLAGGPGSYNEQFF
V: TRBV5-4; size: -; J: TRBJ2-5; D: TRBD2; length: 16; DNA: TGTGCCAGCAGCTGGACACTAGCGGGGGGGGTTGAGACCCAGTACTTC; CDR3: CASSWTLAGGVETQYF
V: TRBV19; size: -; J: TRBJ2-1; D: -; length: 13; DNA: TGTGCCAGTAGTGCCGACCCATACAATGAGCAGTTCTTC; CDR3: CASSADPYNEQFF
V: TRBV14; size: -; J: TRBJ1-1; D: -; length: 14; DNA: TGTGCCAGCAGCCAGAGGGGGGGGAACACTGAAGCTTTCTTT; CDR3: CASSQRGGNTEAFF
V: TRBV7-9; size: once; J: TRBJ2-3; D: -; length: 16; DNA: TGTGCCAGCAGCGAATTAGGATTTCTAAGCACAGATACGCAGTATTTT; CDR3: CASSELGFLSTDTQYF
V: TRBV5-1; size: -; J: TRBJ2-7; D: TRBD1; length: 16; DNA: TGCGCCAGCAGCTTGGGGACTTTGACAGGGGACTACGAGCAGTACTTC; CDR3: CASSLGTLTGDYEQYF
V: TRBV28; size: -; J: TRBJ1-1; D: -; length: 15; DNA: TGTGCCAGCAGCCCCCTAAGTTGGGTGAACACTGAAGCTTTCTTT; CDR3: CASSPLSWVNTEAFF
V: TRBV7-2; size: -; J: TRBJ2-3; D: TRBD2; length: 15; DNA: TGTGCCAGCAGCGCTCCCGGGGGGGTGACAGATACGCAGTATTTT; CDR3: CASSAPGGVTDTQYF
V: TRBV5-1; size: -; J: TRBJ2-6; D: -; length: 13; DNA: TGCGCCAGCAGTTATCCAGGGGCCAACGTCCTGACTTTC; CDR3: CASSYPGANVLTF
V: TRBV7-2; size: -; J: TRBJ1-1; D: -; length: 15; DNA: TGTGCCAGCAGCTTTACCTGGGGCGAGGACACTGAAGCTTTCTTT; CDR3: CASSFTWGEDTEAFF
V: TRBV4-3; size: -; J: TRBJ1-1; D: -; length: 15; DNA: TGCGCCAGCAGCCAAGATCTGGGGGGGGGCACTGAAGCTTTCTTT; CDR3: CASSQDLGGGTEAFF
V: TRBV6-4; size: -; J: TRBJ2-2; D: -; length: 15; DNA: TGTGCCAGCAGTGACGGGGGGAAGAACACCGGGGAGCTGTTTTTT; CDR3: CASSDGGKNTGELFF
V: TRBV6-6; size: -; J: TRBJ2-1; D: TRBD2; length: 15; DNA: TGTGCCAGCAGTCAATCTAGCGGTTCCTACAATGAGCAGTTCTTC; CDR3: CASSQSSGSYNEQFF
V: TRBV11-3; size: -; J: TRBJ2-2; D: -; length: 12; DNA: TGTGCCAGCAGCCCAAGTAACGGGGAGCTGTTTTTT; CDR3: CASSPSNGELFF
V: TRBV15; size: -; J: TRBJ1-5; D: TRBD1; length: 23; DNA: TGTGCCACCAGCAGCCACAAAAAAACCGCCGGGACAGGGTGGGGGCCCAACAATCAGCCCCAGCATTTT; CDR3: CATSSHKKTAGTGWGPNNQPQHF
V: TRBV7-2; size: -; J: TRBJ1-3; D: -; length: 15; DNA: TGTGCCAGCAGCTTAGGACCGACCTCTGGAAACACCATATATTTT; CDR3: CASSLGPTSGNTIYF
V: TRBV9; size: few; J: TRBJ2-2; D: TRBD2; length: 17; DNA: TGTGCCAGCAGCGTAACTGCTAGCGGGGTGAACACCGGGGAGCTGTTTTTT; CDR3: CASSVTASGVNTGELFF
V: TRBV19; size: -; J: TRBJ2-1; D: TRBD2; length: 15; DNA: TGTGCCACCGCGCGGACTAGCGGGGGGGCCGGTGAGCAGTTCTTC; CDR3: CATARTSGGAGEQFF
V: TRBV27; size: -; J: TRBJ1-5; D: -; length: 13; DNA: TGTGCCAGCGCGCGGGCTAGCAATCAGCCCCAGCATTTT; CDR3: CASARASNQPQHF
V: TRBV7-3; size: -; J: TRBJ2-1; D: TRBD2; length: 16; DNA: TGTGCCAGCAGCTCCGCCTCGGGGGGACCCCTTAATGAGCAGTTCTTC; CDR3: CASSSASGGPLNEQFF